A single sample gave rise to the 21 T cell receptor beta chains below, sequenced in a study of CD8 T cells in Susac syndrome. Random-hexamer reverse transcription was applied to roughly 0.5 to 1 ug RNA. TCRdb re-analysed the immunoSEQ multiplex PCR reads in MiXCR, keeping a single row per CDR3 protein. The table shows around 150,000 distinct CDR3 sequences, with roughly 94% occurring only once. Sequencing was done on a sample of CD8+ T cells from PBMCs. The receptors come from a human donor with Susac syndrome.

The chain combines TRBV3-1 with TRBJ2-5; 8 bases align to TRBD2. V lost 0 bases and J lost 4; bases outside the gene matches: 16. The CDR3 runs to 19 residues. CDR1 and CDR2 from the germline V gene are LGHDT and YNNKEL (reference sequence). Here the CDR3 reads CASSQETSAVSGQGETQYF. CDR3 coding DNA: TGTGCCAGCAGCCAAGAGACTAGCGCAGTTTCAGGGCAGGGAGAGACCCAGTACTTC.

The chain carries TRBV3-1 and TRBJ2-3, with TRBD2 matching 8 bases. With V trimmed by 0 bases and J by 4 bases, 6 bases remained unmatched. This CDR3 is 16 amino acids long. The germline V gene has CDR1 LGHDT and CDR2 YNNKEL (reference sequence). In DNA, the CDR3 is TGTGCCAGCAGCCAAGAGAGTGGGACTAGTTCAGATACGCAGTATTTT. Translated: CASSQESGTSSDTQYF.

J is TRBJ2-5 and V is TRBV5-4, with 8 nucleotides matching TRBD2. V shed 3 bases, J shed 5 bases, and the junction held 12 bases outside the gene matches. The CDR3 sequence is 16 residues long. Per germline, CDR1 SGHNT and CDR2 YYREEE (reference sequence). The CDR3 DNA is TGTGCCAGCAGCTCCCCGGGACTAGACTATATGGAGACCCAGTACTTC. Translation gives CASSSPGLDYMETQYF.

This clonotype came up once. The V call is TRBV7-2, the J call TRBJ2-2; D gene ambiguous. The length of the CDR3 is 13 residues. The germline gives CDR1 SGHTA, CDR2 FQGNSA. V shed 0 bases and J shed 5 bases, with 4 bases lying between them. The CDR3 protein is CASSLAMTGELFF. Written as DNA, the CDR3 is TGTGCCAGCAGCTTAGCTATGACCGGGGAGCTGTTTTTT.

The chain employs TRBV5-8 and TRBJ2-1, with a possible D match to TRBD1 (6 bases). Germline CDR1 reads SGHTS; CDR2 reads YDEGEE. This CDR3 is built from 12 residues. Trimming cost V 6 bases and J 7 bases, with 11 bases left between them. CDR3 in amino acids: CASIQGINEQFF. CDR3 sequence (DNA): TGTGCCAGCATACAGGGCATAAATGAGCAGTTCTTC.

The V gene is TRBV2, the J gene TRBJ1-3; D remains ambiguous. CDR3 length: 13 amino acids. Between the trimmed V and J ends, which lost 4 bases and 4 bases, there was a span of 8 bases. Germline V gives CDR1 SNHLY, CDR2 FYNNEI. The CDR3 DNA reads TGTGCCAGCAGTGCAGTAGTCGGAAACACCATATATTTT. It translates to CASSAVVGNTIYF.

The chain has TRBV20-1 and TRBJ1-2; D not resolved. V was pared by 1 base and J by 2 bases, with 8 bases between. This CDR3 has 13 residues. Germline V gene lookup returns CDR1 DFQATT and CDR2 SNEGSKA (reference sequence). The CDR3 DNA follows: TGCAGTGCTAGAGGAGGGTACAACTATGGCTACACCTTC. The encoded protein is CSARGGYNYGYTF.

V usage is TRBV3-1 and J usage is TRBJ2-1, with 10 bases identical to TRBD2. J lost 6 bases, V lost 2 bases, and 4 bases had no gene match. The germline V gene encodes CDR1 LGHDT and CDR2 YNNKEL (reference sequence). The CDR3 contains 15 residues. CDR3 region: CASSQFSGGGNEQFF. The CDR3 nucleotides are TGTGCCAGCAGCCAATTCAGCGGGGGGGGCAATGAGCAGTTCTTC.

The CDR3 loop is CASSSSQGSNTEAFF. In nucleotides, the CDR3 is TGTGCCAGCAGCTCCTCTCAGGGTAGCAACACTGAAGCTTTCTTT. V is TRBV5-6 and J is TRBJ1-1; maybe TRBD1 (5 bases). V was cut by 3 bases and J by 2 bases, with 14 bases left in between. This CDR3 region has 15 residues. Germline lookup yields CDR1 SGHDT and CDR2 YYEEEE. The entire variable domain, with the rest obtained from reference TRBV5-6 and TRBJ1-1, is as follows: DAGVTQSPTHLIKTRGQQVTLRCSPKSGHDTVSWYQQALGQGPQFIFQYYEEEERQRGNFPDRFSGHQFPNYSSELNVNALLLGDSALYLCASSSSQGSNTEAFFGQGTRLTVV.

V gene TRBV12-3 or TRBV12-4 combines with J gene TRBJ2-3, with a tentative D call TRBD2 (5 bases). The ends were cut back, 5 bases at V and 4 bases at J, with 13 bases in the middle. The CDR3 loop spans 14 amino acids. Here the CDR3 reads CASSPRTAADTQYF. The DNA for the CDR3 is TGTGCCAGCAGTCCGCGGACTGCTGCAGATACGCAGTATTTT.

V gene TRBV24-1 combines with J gene TRBJ2-2; D is possibly TRBD1 (6 bases). Germline CDR1 KGHDR, CDR2 SFDVKD. Trimming took 0 bases from V and 1 from J, leaving 17 bases between them. This CDR3 spans 19 amino acids. The DNA for the CDR3 is TGTGCCACCAGTGATTTGGGTACAGGGCTGGGAAGGAACACCGGGGAGCTGTTTTTT. Protein: CATSDLGTGLGRNTGELFF.

J is TRBJ1-2 and V is TRBV4-1; D not certain. Germline V CDR1 and CDR2: MGHRA, YSYEKL. V dropped 4 bases and J dropped 4 bases, with 10 bases sitting between them. The CDR3 has 13 amino acids. The CDR3 sequence is CASSPNEAYGYTF. CDR3 nucleotide sequence: TGCGCCAGCAGCCCTAACGAAGCCTATGGCTACACCTTC.

This chain connects TRBV2 to TRBJ2-5, with D perhaps TRBD1 (6 bases). V lost 9 bases and J lost 5, with 19 bases in between. The length of the CDR3 is 14 residues. CDR1 is SNHLY, CDR2 FYNNEI, per germline. In nucleotides, the CDR3 is TGTGCCAGAGGTTTAGAAGACAGGAGGGAGACCCAGTACTTC. Translation: CARGLEDRRETQYF. The full variable domain, rest sourced from reference TRBV2 and TRBJ2-5, is EPEVTQTPSHQVTQMGQEVILRCVPISNHLYFYWYRQILGQKVEFLVSFYNNEISEKSEIFDDQFSVERPDGSNFTLKIRSTKLEDSAMYFCARGLEDRRETQYFGPGTRLLVL.

Only one count was recorded for this clonotype. V usage is TRBV25-1 and J usage is TRBJ2-2, with a possible D match to TRBD1 (5 bases). The length of the CDR3 is 16 residues. The ends were cut back, 1 base at V and 2 bases at J, with 11 bases in the middle. Germline V gene sequence: CDR1 MGHDK, CDR2 SYGVNS. DNA for the CDR3: TGTGCCAGCAGTGAATGGGGCCAGGGCAACACCGGGGAGCTGTTTTTT. This gives the protein CASSEWGQGNTGELFF.

The CDR3 nucleotides are TGTGCCACCAGCAGAGAACAGGGGAATCAGCCCCAGCATTTT. It specifies CATSREQGNQPQHF. The V call is TRBV15, the J call TRBJ1-5; 7 bases are shared with TRBD1. Germline values: CDR1 LNHNV, CDR2 YYDKDF (reference sequence). This CDR3 is 14 amino acids long. The V segment lost 0 bases and the J segment 4 bases; nucleotides outside the gene matches: 0.

The chain links TRBV12-3 or TRBV12-4 to TRBJ1-2, with D unresolved. This CDR3 region has 13 residues. V gave up 3 bases and J gave up 5 bases, with 10 bases separating them. The CDR3 protein is CASSFGQTYGYTF. For the CDR3, the DNA is TGTGCCAGCAGTTTTGGGCAGACATATGGCTACACCTTC.

The J gene is TRBJ2-5, the V gene TRBV12-3 or TRBV12-4, with unresolved D. V lost 5 bases, J lost 5 bases, and 12 bases lay in between. The CDR3 covers 13 residues. The CDR3 spells CASSHTVRETQYF. The CDR3 DNA follows: TGTGCCAGCAGTCACACAGTTAGGGAGACCCAGTACTTC.

The chain combines TRBV12-3 or TRBV12-4 with TRBJ2-3, with D possibly being TRBD2 (5 bases). V was trimmed by 5 bases and J by 0 bases, leaving 15 bases between them. This CDR3 region has 16 residues. DNA for the CDR3: TGTGCCAGCAGTCCTCGTCGAGGGTCGAGCACAGATACGCAGTATTTT. This sequence encodes CASSPRRGSSTDTQYF.

V gene TRBV29-1 combines with J gene TRBJ1-1; the D is unclear. The CDR3 covers 12 residues. Germline CDR1 reads SQVTM; CDR2 reads ANQGSEA. Trimming left V 4 bases short and J 4 bases short, with 10 bases between. The CDR3 nucleotides read TGCAGCGTTGCGGACTGGGGCACTGAAGCTTTCTTT. Its translation: CSVADWGTEAFF.

The chain joins TRBV30 to TRBJ1-1; D is unresolved. The V end lost 4 bases, the J end lost 5 bases, and 14 bases lay between the germline ends. Germline V gives CDR1 GTSNPN, CDR2 SVGIG (reference sequence). The CDR3 consists of 13 residues. The CDR3 coding sequence is TGTGCCTGGATTGACGGAAGTTGGACTGAAGCTTTCTTT. Translation: CAWIDGSWTEAFF.

The V call is TRBV27, the J call TRBJ2-6; maybe TRBD1 (5 bases). V lost 4 bases and J lost 2, with 9 bases in between. The length of the CDR3 is 15 residues. Germline V lookup: CDR1 MNHEY, CDR2 SMNVEV (reference sequence). The CDR3 protein is CASSWGHPGANVLTF. Here the CDR3 DNA reads TGTGCCAGCAGTTGGGGCCACCCTGGGGCCAACGTCCTGACTTTC.